The clone carrying this TCR beta chain was seen a handful of times. Original data processing: Reference gene primer amplification gave estimated nucleated cell counts. Clones were read by immunoSEQ multiplex PCR, and TCRdb kept only the in-frame ones, dropping some. The V and J calls and the clone size are those of that table, but D and trimming were determined from the DNA. The sample yields 93,000 or so clones, over 65% seen once. This sample was taken from a study of blood T cell repertoires in COVID-19. The CDR3 has 15 residues. The germline V and J ends were trimmed by 5 bases and 1 base, with 15 bases remaining between them. The germline V gene encodes CDR1 LGHDT and CDR2 YNNKEL (reference sequence).

Source material: peripheral blood. The clonotype was recovered from a human donor in a cohort sampled during active COVID-19. The chain employs TRBV3-1 (or the pseudogene TRBV3-2) and TRBJ2-7, with D possibly TRBD1 on 6 matching bases. The CDR3, as DNA: TGTGCCAGCAGCTTTTTCACAGGGTTTTCCTACGAGCAGTACTTC. This encodes CASSFFTGFSYEQYF.